This entry lists 10 T cell receptor beta chains sequenced from one sample in a study of beta chain features in type 1 diabetes. Sequencing targeted expressed TCRB transcripts, as all isolated RNA had been reverse transcribed. Libraries were prepared by immunoSEQ multiplex PCR; TCRdb keeps only in-frame clonotypes and omits some of them. The sample consists of about half a million clones, approximately 10% of them appearing once. Input material: naive CD4+ T cells from blood. Receptors were obtained from a woman under 30 in good health.

The V and J genes are TRBV6-5 and TRBJ2-7; D might be TRBD1 (5 bases). The germline CDR1 and CDR2 sequences are MNHEY and SVGAGI. V was trimmed by 0 bases and J by 4 bases, leaving 10 bases between them. The CDR3 sequence is 14 residues long. The CDR3: CASSYSAGQYEQYV. The CDR3 DNA sequence: TGTGCCAGCAGTTACTCAGCAGGGCAGTACGAGCAGTACGTC.

This chain links TRBV5-1 with TRBJ2-3; D is perhaps TRBD1 or TRBD2 (6 bases each). Trimming removed 3 bases from V and 0 bases from J, with 17 bases in between. Germline V gene sequence: CDR1 SGHRS, CDR2 YFSETQ. The CDR3 contains 17 residues. The CDR3 reads CASSSSSQGRSTDTQYF. CDR3 coding DNA: TGCGCCAGCAGCTCCTCTTCGCAGGGGAGGAGCACAGATACGCAGTATTTT.

The chain recombines TRBV5-1 with TRBJ2-4; D ambiguous. This CDR3 is built from 15 residues. CDR1 and CDR2 from the germline V gene are SGHRS and YFSETQ. The germline V and J ends were trimmed by 3 bases and 2 bases, with 12 bases remaining between them. The CDR3 DNA reads TGCGCCAGCAGCTGGGATCTCTCAACCAAAAACATTCAGTACTTC. Protein: CASSWDLSTKNIQYF.

This clone was observed a handful of times. This chain joins TRBV7-3 and TRBJ2-1; D gene uncertain. Germline V gives CDR1 SGHTA, CDR2 FQGTGA. The CDR3 runs to 15 residues. Trimming shortened V by 0 bases and J by 3 bases, and 9 bases separated the two germline ends. Written as DNA, the CDR3 is TGTGCCAGCAGCTTAACGTCTGGGATCTACAATGAGCAGTTCTTC. It translates to CASSLTSGIYNEQFF.

This clone occurred a few times. J is TRBJ2-5 and V is TRBV12-5; 11 positions agree with TRBD2. Germline loops: CDR1 LGHNT, CDR2 FRNRAP. Trimming cost V 6 bases and J 2 bases; bases outside gene matches: 8. The CDR3 is 16 residues long. Written as DNA, the CDR3 is TGTGCTAGTGGGCCCAAGGGACTAGCGGTGCAAGAGACCCAGTACTTC. This encodes CASGPKGLAVQETQYF. The complete variable domain, with remaining parts taken from reference TRBV12-5 and TRBJ2-5, reads DARVTQTPRHKVTEMGQEVTMRCQPILGHNTVFWYRQTMMQGLELLAYFRNRAPLDDSGMPKDRFSAEMPDATLATLKIQPSEPRDSAVYFCASGPKGLAVQETQYFGPGTRLLVL.

The V call is TRBV6-6, the J call TRBJ1-2; TRBD1 matches at 10 bases. The CDR3 has 16 residues. Losses at the gene ends were 8 bases for V and 5 bases for J; bases not matched to a gene: 14. In germline, CDR1 is MNHNY, CDR2 SVGAGI (reference sequence). This CDR3 is CASRDWGQGTSYGYTF. The CDR3 region has the DNA TGTGCCAGCCGCGATTGGGGACAGGGGACGTCTTATGGCTACACCTTC.

This clone was detected only a few times. The chain links TRBV9 to TRBJ1-2; D is possibly TRBD1 (6 bases). This CDR3 comprises 17 residues. Germline V gives CDR1 SGDLS, CDR2 YYNGEE. Trimming stripped 0 bases from V and 4 bases from J, with 19 bases between. This CDR3 reads CASSVGDIRASRYGYTF. The DNA of the CDR3 is TGTGCCAGCAGCGTAGGGGACATAAGGGCTTCACGCTATGGCTACACCTTC.

The rearrangement links TRBV7-2 to TRBJ1-4; D is uncertain. CDR1 and CDR2 from the germline V gene are SGHTA and FQGNSA. V lost 4 bases and J lost 0, with 6 bases in between. This CDR3 is 14 amino acids long. The CDR3 coding sequence is TGTGCCAGCAGCTCTCGATCAACTAATGAAAAACTGTTTTTT. Amino acids: CASSSRSTNEKLFF.

This chain uses TRBV5-1 with TRBJ2-1, with D perhaps being TRBD1 or TRBD2 (5 bases each). Germline V lookup: CDR1 SGHRS, CDR2 YFSETQ. The germline V and J ends were trimmed by 6 bases and 1 base, with 17 bases remaining between them. The CDR3 is 16 residues long. The CDR3 bases are TGCGCCAGCAAATCTTATCAGGGACGATCCTACAATGAGCAGTTCTTC. Amino acids: CASKSYQGRSYNEQFF.

The chain links TRBV7-2 to TRBJ2-1; TRBD2 agrees at 13 bases. The length of the CDR3 is 16 residues. The ends lost 5 bases at V and 10 bases at J; junction bases unmatched: 11. The V gene's germline CDR1 is SGHTA and CDR2 FQGNSA. DNA of the CDR3: TGTGCCAGCAGCACCCGACTAGCGGGGGGCCGCGGAGAGCAGTTCTTC. This gives the protein CASSTRLAGGRGEQFF.